This TCR beta chain was documented in a study of blood T cell repertoires in COVID-19. Enrolled during active infection, Seattle patients were then followed longitudinally. This CDR3 has 16 residues. Germline V gene lookup returns CDR1 MNHEY and CDR2 SVGAGI. V lost 2 bases, J lost 3 bases, and 3 bases stayed unmatched. The protocol was immunoSEQ multiplex PCR, while the TCRdb copy is restricted to in-frame clones and leaves out a portion. The sample lists tens of thousands of clones; approximately 80% were seen once. The chain combines TRBV6-5 with TRBJ2-1, with 11 nucleotides matching TRBD2. This sequence originates from a man aged 70-80 years with COVID-19, enrolled during active disease. What was sequenced was peripheral blood. CDR3 DNA: TGTGCCAGCAGTTACCGTAGCGGGGGGGGCTACAATGAGCAGTTCTTC. Protein product: CASSYRSGGGYNEQFF.